This entry is about one TCR beta chain. Its specificity is unknown. The data stem from a study of post-analysis software for immune sequencing data. At the level of the study: Several disease courses (relapsing-remitting, secondary progressive and progressive-relapsing) of multiple sclerosis were included.

Unique molecular identifiers were built into the TCR beta cDNA libraries. A population of about 0.85 to 11 million T cells gave rise to around 530,000 cDNA molecules. TCRdb independently ran MiXCR on the PCR reads; one entry per CDR3 protein. The repertoire holds hundreds of thousands of distinct CDR3 sequences, with approximately 60% as singletons. This CDR3 region has 16 residues. In germline, CDR1 is SGHTA, CDR2 FQGTGA. V trimming: 5 bases; J trimming: 1 base; junction bases outside the gene matches: 7. Overall study findings and caveats: Analysis by F measure revealed that same-batch samples clustered strongly together. Controls had significantly higher normalized Chao1 diversity than multiple sclerosis patients. Relative to controls, patients had several TRBV segments at higher frequency, with TRBV5-6, TRBV5-1 and TRBV20-1 among these.

What was sequenced was blood. The V gene is TRBV7-3, the J gene TRBJ2-5; the match to TRBD1 covers 10 bases. This clonotype originated in a girl aged 2 to 10 with multiple sclerosis. The CDR3 sequence is CASSPSGQGIQETQYF. CDR3 sequence (DNA): TGTGCCAGCAGCCCCTCGGGACAGGGGATCCAAGAGACCCAGTACTTC.